This is a list of T cell receptor beta chains from one sample in a study of OX40 agonist ivuxolimab in advanced cancers. The method was immunoSEQ multiplex PCR; TCRdb's version includes in-frame clones alone and lacks a portion of them. The table has some 19,000 clones, nearly 70% seen once; the top ten hold 10% to 15%. Sequencing used CD4+ or CD8+ T cells sorted from blood, obtained in a trial of the OX40 agonist ivuxolimab. The receptors stem from an adult with an advanced solid tumor such as melanoma, head and neck, liver or kidney cancer. The CDR3 runs from the conserved cysteine through the conserved F or W.

TRBJ2-7,TRBV27,CASSPRTGRYNYGEQYF
TRBJ1-5,TRBV7-6,CASSFLGGQGAEGGQPQHF
TRBJ2-1,TRBV7-3,CASSLIASSYNEQFF
TRBJ2-2,TRBV7-9,CASSGRNTGELFF
TRBJ2-3,TRBV21-1,CASTLPPSQLAGPTDTQYF
TRBJ1-1,TRBV19,CASTFTSYGEAFF
TRBJ1-1,TRBV6-6,CASSYDTISMNTEAFF
TRBJ1-2,TRBV28,CASSFAGAGGYGYTF
TRBJ1-2,TRBV7-9,CASSFGGELPGYTF
TRBJ1-1,TRBV28,CASSLTGVTEAFF
TRBJ2-7,TRBV28,CASSGDRGREQYF
TRBJ2-1,TRBV29-1,CSVEARDSYNEQFF
TRBJ2-2,TRBV4-2,CASSHGQGDAGELFF
TRBJ1-1,TRBV19,CASSTSQGNTEAFF
TRBJ2-6,TRBV6-1,CASSEASGSGANVLTF
TRBJ1-5,TRBV19,CASSIYNQPQHF
TRBJ2-7,TRBV4-1,CASSLRGSYEQYF
TRBJ2-7,TRBV5-1,CASSLASLSYEQYF
TRBJ1-1,TRBV19,CASSPNREGTEAFF
TRBJ2-2,TRBV7-9,CASSFLRLQTGELFF
TRBJ1-1,TRBV6-5,CASSRQMNTEAFF
TRBJ2-3,TRBV9,CASSGEGGQKADTQYF
TRBJ2-1,TRBV6-5,CASSLSETYNEQFF
TRBJ2-7,TRBV9,CASSVGGAPYEQYF
TRBJ1-1,TRBV7-6,CASSQILGTEAFF
TRBJ2-1,TRBV4-3,CASGEDPDANNNEQFF
TRBJ2-3,TRBV27,CASSSPERGTQYF
TRBJ1-1,TRBV2,CASMGQGGTEAFF
TRBJ2-3,TRBV13,CASSLVIADTQYF
TRBJ2-4,TRBV4-2,CASSRVTAGGRTKNIQYF
TRBJ2-2,TRBV10-3,CAISERAVPGELFF
TRBJ2-5,TRBV7-2,CASRSQEGTSGPHQETQYF
TRBJ1-1,TRBV6-6,CASSYSGTHNTEAFF
TRBJ2-3,TRBV27,CASGVKGGASDTQYF
TRBJ2-3,TRBV4-3,CASSQDRLKGADTQYF
TRBJ2-7,TRBV19,CASSIVGTGSYEQYF
TRBJ2-7,TRBV29-1,CSVVQGPNEQYF
TRBJ1-2,TRBV19,CASSATDRNNYGYTF
TRBJ1-2,TRBV28,CASSLSGISNYGYTF
TRBJ1-3,TRBV4-1,CASGIRWDGGNTIYF
TRBJ2-5,TRBV6-5,CASSYSSEETQYF
TRBJ2-3,TRBV5-6,CASSLATDQYF
TRBJ2-7,TRBV16,CASSTAGQSYEQYF
TRBJ2-2,TRBV28,CASSISTGTGELFF
TRBJ2-7,TRBV27,CASRALAGHDEQYF
TRBJ2-3,TRBV27,CASSFHGLTDTQYF
TRBJ2-7,TRBV9,CASSVAAGDLYEQYF
TRBJ2-7,TRBV25-1,CASSELAPGESYEQYF
TRBJ2-7,TRBV6-1,CASSAGISYEQYF
TRBJ2-2,TRBV7-2,CASSFIELTGELFF
TRBJ2-7,TRBV10-2,CASSGPGESYEQYF
TRBJ1-1,TRBV19,CASSISKNTEAFF
TRBJ2-1,TRBV7-6,CASSLREEGEQFF
TRBJ2-2,TRBV7-9,CASVAQGAETGELFF
TRBJ2-1,TRBV4-3,CASSQGPSGGANEQFF
TRBJ1-2,TRBV6-6,CASSYVAGAGYTF
TRBJ2-5,TRBV28,CASSYTGGDETQYF
TRBJ1-4,TRBV6-1,CASSPNREAKEKLFF
TRBJ1-2,TRBV27,CASSLSNPPDYGYTF
TRBJ2-1,TRBV5-4,CASSLFGNEQFF